This is a list of T cell receptor beta chains from one sample in a study of shared T cell receptors in the human thymus. This table comes from immunoSEQ multiplex PCR, and its TCRdb copy is limited to in-frame clones, with some not included. The sample contains approximately 490,000 clones, 70% to 80% of which appear only once. A further study also used this sample, focusing on human thymus T cells.

Sequenced input: thymocytes. These receptors were collected from a boy in the first two years of life with a congenital heart defect. Each CDR3 is given with its conserved first and last residue. Fields, in order: clone size, J gene, V gene, CDR3 protein. Clone size is given for some rows only: seen once, a few or many times, or a class if the clone is expanded.

>-|TRBJ2-3|TRBV11-2
CASSNIQGHTDTQYF
>few|TRBJ1-2|TRBV7-2
CASSGRAENYGYTF
>-|TRBJ2-7|TRBV7-2
CASSFRLAGAIREEQYF
>-|TRBJ2-1|TRBV6-5
CASSYSGGDPYNEQFF
>-|TRBJ1-5|TRBV27
CASSFSAPTGRENQPQHF
>-|TRBJ1-4|TRBV11-3
CASSETGATSTNEKLFF
>-|TRBJ2-7|TRBV23-1
CASGTAYEQYF
>once|TRBJ2-1|TRBV13
CAWGVRGGFEQFF
>-|TRBJ2-3|TRBV11-2
CASSARRDSTDTQYF
>-|TRBJ2-1|TRBV29-1
CSAVPAGLALSSYNEQFF
>few|TRBJ1-1|TRBV4-3
CASSQDGGQEDYTEAFF
>-|TRBJ2-1|TRBV5-1
CASSLGLAGGPFDEQFF
>-|TRBJ1-3|TRBV18
CASSRPGGDGNTIYF
>-|TRBJ2-7|TRBV27
CASSLSRVSGIYEQYF
>-|TRBJ2-5|TRBV7-2
CASSNSSKTQYF
>once|TRBJ1-5|TRBV10-3
CAISGHPNQPQHF
>-|TRBJ1-3|TRBV7-9
CASSAVGGGSRAGNTIYF
>-|TRBJ2-7|TRBV4-1
CASSPGVAGPYEQYF
>few|-|TRBV20-1
CSAPVGGEQYF
>-|TRBJ2-5|TRBV19
CASMGASGPGGETQYF
>few|TRBJ1-1|TRBV4-3
CASSQGYSGPGNTEAFF
>-|TRBJ2-7|TRBV6-5
CASSYHRDGGGYEQYF
>-|TRBJ1-4|TRBV9
CASSERGSPTEKLFF
>-|TRBJ2-7|TRBV14
CASSQDGSGIYEQYF
>-|TRBJ2-7|TRBV15
CATSRDTGTVYEQYF
>-|TRBJ2-5|TRBV7-6
CASSQSEASQETQYF
>-|TRBJ2-2|TRBV13
CASSSRQLTNTGELFF
>-|TRBJ1-2|TRBV6-5
CASSPPGQGNGYTF
>-|TRBJ1-2|TRBV5-1
CASTKLPDTNYGYTF
>-|TRBJ2-1|TRBV30
CAWSVQRSYNEQFF
>-|TRBJ1-1|TRBV4-3
CASSQDGTGGSGRTEAFF
>few|TRBJ2-5|TRBV4-2
CASSQAARRQYQETQYF
>-|TRBJ2-7|TRBV4-3
CASSQELGRRDSYEQYF
>-|TRBJ1-1|TRBV28
CASSLSGGAGAFF
>-|TRBJ2-3|TRBV6-5
CASSEPEGDTQYF
>few|TRBJ2-5|TRBV14
CASSQNGSKLAGAETQYF
>once|TRBJ2-7|TRBV7-8
CASSLGDTYLTTYEQYF
>few|TRBJ2-7|TRBV19
CASSIGVLSEQYF
>few|TRBJ2-1|TRBV19
CASSTRDRGDNEQFF
>-|TRBJ1-1|TRBV5-1
CASSQGRSNTEAFF
>-|TRBJ2-7|TRBV7-9
CASSSVGGQGLYEQYF
>-|TRBJ1-1|TRBV5-6
CASSHPEGGVPEAFF
>-|TRBJ2-3|TRBV7-9
CASSFTGADRGDTQYF
>once|TRBJ2-3|TRBV7-8
CASSSTSGPHHTQYF
>few|TRBJ1-2|TRBV2
CGGQGSRYGYTF
>-|TRBJ2-7|TRBV11-2
CASSSRLVHEQYF